In this sample, the clone carrying this T cell receptor beta chain turned up a few times. Its antigen is undetermined. Use of 60 Vbeta and 13 Jbeta primers characterized the PCR. Sequencing was performed with immunoSEQ multiplex PCR; in TCRdb, only in-frame clones are kept and a portion is missing. The sample includes some 170,000 clones, roughly 79% of them seen just once. The data originate from a study of cytomegalovirus exposure and HLA in healthy donors. Study-wide findings and caveats: HLA alleles showed associations with 15,000 to 20,000 TCR beta sequences in a later analysis, at a 0.05 false discovery rate.

The sequenced material came from PBMCs. The clonotype comes from a woman aged 40-49 years in good health and CMV-seronegative.

CDR3 loop: CASSPGESPPTNEKLFF. CDR3 nucleotides: TGCGCCAGCAGCCCCGGTGAATCCCCCCCAACTAATGAAAAACTGTTTTTT. V gene TRBV5-1 combines with J gene TRBJ1-4, with D unresolved. The germline CDR1 and CDR2 sequences are SGHRS and YFSETQ. The CDR3 consists of 17 residues. Trimming removed 4 bases from V and 0 bases from J, with 16 bases in between.